The present T cell receptor (beta chain) was sequenced within a study of blood T cell repertoires in COVID-19 (dated by TCRdb to about 2020). Some background on the complete study: The collaborator samples originated in the United States, Italy and Spain and spanned the acute and convalescent phases of COVID-19. The material from the prospective study consisted of cDNA or gDNA derived from T cells, B-cell-depleted T cells, or PBMCs. The dataset comprised deeply sampled blood TCRbeta repertoires from subjects exposed to, actively infected with, or recovered from COVID-19. The repertoires were released in a freely available public database meant as a resource for research on the immune response to SARS-CoV-2. The samples were drawn from the first 160 participants of the ongoing ImmuneRACE study and from about 1,200 subjects provided by 6 global collaborators. A de-identified subject ID, COVID-19 status, age in years and sex were almost always included in the sample metadata. Where available, HLA class I and class II types were taken from metadata supplied by the sample provider and were not determined by assay-based typing.

Summary of the overall study and its limitations: The amount of clinical and demographic metadata varied by source and participant and was provided uncurated.

Each collaborating institution followed its own protocols to collect whole blood in K2EDTA tubes. For TCRbeta analysis, collaborators shipped samples as frozen whole blood, isolated PBMCs, or DNA extracted from either of those sample types. Taken from the germline V gene (reference sequence), the CDR1 and CDR2 loops are LNHDA and SQIVND. Measured from the cysteine to the phenylalanine, the CDR3 is 13 residues long. The retained sequence is limited to the CDR3, 39 bases, with the frame set at the first base. V is reduced by 1 base and J by 6 bases, leaving a spacing of 6 bases between them. The immunoSEQ Assay, a bias-controlled multiplex PCR, was used to amplify TCRbeta CDR3 regions from genomic DNA. As for the original processing: The number of nucleated cells in each sample was estimated by amplification of reference gene primers within the assay. To quantify the absolute abundance of each unique TCRbeta CDR3 rearrangement, sequence reads were collapsed and filtered. For each sample, productive Simpson clonality was calculated by taking the square root of Simpson's diversity index across productive rearrangements. As stored in TCRdb, this immuneACCESS dataset retains in-frame rearrangements with V and J assigned. A fraction of the clones does not appear; measured against another copy, unresolved V genes explain less than half of the discrepancy, and the remainder lacks a known reason. That table gives V, J and clone size, and the DNA gave D and trimming. The sample records approximately 38,000 clones, around 86% of which are singletons. The ten biggest clones cover approximately 25% of the sample.

As for this clone: Its target antigen remains unknown. It has no much larger one-base neighbor in the sample; base qualities were not kept.

The chain is encoded by TRBV19 joined to TRBJ2-2; the D gene is perhaps TRBD2, from 5 matching bases. The receptor's source is a man aged 50-59 years with active or convalescent COVID-19. Sequencing was performed on peripheral blood. The sequence in DNA is TGTGCCAGTAGTATAGTGGAGGCCGGGGAGCTGTTTTTT. Its coded protein is CASSIVEAGELFF. Here the CDR3 is joined to the reference TRBV19 and TRBJ2-2 genes, and the full variable domain is: DGGITQSPKYLFRKEGQNVTLSCEQNLNHDAMYWYRQDPGQGLRLIYYSQIVNDFQKGDIAEGYSVSREKKESFPLTVTSAQKNPTAFYLCASSIVEAGELFFGEGSRLTVL.